This paragraph reports one TCR beta chain. Its antigen is not identified. This CDR3 has 19 residues. V shed 4 bases and J shed 5 bases, with 29 bases lying between them. Germline V CDR1 and CDR2: SGHDN, FVKESK. This sample stems from a study of post-analysis software for immune sequencing data. Tagging with unique molecular identifiers was a feature of the TCR beta cDNA libraries. TCRdb re-analysed the PCR reads in MiXCR, keeping a single row per CDR3 protein. The table has a few hundred thousand distinct CDR3 sequences, approximately 31% seen once. The study, taken as a whole, reports: There were a handful of TRBV segments more frequent in patients than controls, and TRBV5-6, TRBV5-1 and TRBV20-1 were among them.

Sequencing was performed on blood. The source is a girl aged 2-17 years with multiple sclerosis. The rearrangement joins TRBV14 to TRBJ2-5, with D hard to call. This CDR3 reads CASSPYPKIQDFRLETQYF. The DNA for the CDR3 is TGTGCCAGCAGCCCCTATCCGAAAATTCAAGATTTCCGGTTGGAGACCCAGTACTTC.